Reported below is one TCR beta chain. Its antigen is not identified. These data belong to a study of graft-versus-host responses after intestinal transplantation. Across the study: Recipients across the board were started on anti-thymocyte globulin induction, then kept on tacrolimus and steroids for roughly 3 years. Study-level points and caveats: An association linked early post-transplant HvG declines with peak circulating GvH clone levels.

Deletions cut 3 bases from V and 7 bases from J, with 18 bases between. Germline V gene lookup returns CDR1 SNHLY and CDR2 FYNNEI. The CDR3 contains 15 residues. Assay used: immunoSEQ multiplex PCR; TCRdb lists only in-frame clones, some missing. The sample consists of 71,000 or so clones, about nine tenths of them appearing once. The TCR comes from a human donor who received an intestinal transplant. V and J are TRBV2 and TRBJ2-5, with D perhaps TRBD1 (6 bases). The specimen was unstimulated CD8+ T cells sorted from spleen or lymph node cells, collected before intestinal transplant. CDR3 amino acids: CASSDPLGGVGTQYF. CDR3 coding DNA: TGTGCCAGCAGTGACCCACTAGGGGGAGTGGGGACCCAGTACTTC.